The T cell receptor beta chain under discussion was sequenced for a study of T-cell reconstitution after alpha-beta-depleted transplantation in children. TCRbeta library construction was performed incorporating unique molecular identifiers. TCRdb itself ran the PCR reads through MiXCR, one entry per CDR3 protein. Of 800,000 to 1,000,000 distinct CDR3 sequences detected, less than 30% appear once; the ten largest clones hold over 25%. Study-wide results and caveats: At the one-year point after transplant, T-cell counts and TCRbeta diversity were found to come mostly from T cells that had been newly produced. Roughly two months post-transplant, alpha-beta T cells reportedly originated from several hundred graft clones that had expanded.

This CDR3 region has 16 residues. Germline assignment: CDR1 GTSNPN and CDR2 SVGIG (reference sequence). V shed 5 bases and J shed 0 bases, with 19 bases lying between them. Remarks on this clonotype: Its cognate antigen is unknown.

This clonotype was sampled from a boy under three years old who had a stem cell transplant for SCID, so the T cells may come from the graft donor. J is TRBJ1-1 and V is TRBV30, with D perhaps TRBD1 (6 bases). The starting material was PBMCs, mostly from graft donor cells, obtained 360 days after TCRalphabeta/CD19-depleted stem cell transplant. CDR3 sequence reads: CAWGGDNSMLNTEAFF. In DNA form, the CDR3 reads TGTGCCTGGGGGGGGGACAATTCTATGCTGAACACTGAAGCTTTCTTT.